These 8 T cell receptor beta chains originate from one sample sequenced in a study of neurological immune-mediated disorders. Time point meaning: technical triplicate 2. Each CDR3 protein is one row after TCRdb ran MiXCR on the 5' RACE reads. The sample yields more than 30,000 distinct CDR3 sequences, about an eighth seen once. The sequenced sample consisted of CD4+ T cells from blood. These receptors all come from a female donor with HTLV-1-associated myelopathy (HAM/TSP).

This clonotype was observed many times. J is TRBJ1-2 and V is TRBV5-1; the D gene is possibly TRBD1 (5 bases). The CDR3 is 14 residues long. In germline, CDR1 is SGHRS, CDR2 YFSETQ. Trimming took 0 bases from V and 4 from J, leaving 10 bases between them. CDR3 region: CASSLASGTYGYTF. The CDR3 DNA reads TGCGCCAGCAGCTTGGCTTCAGGGACCTATGGCTACACCTTC. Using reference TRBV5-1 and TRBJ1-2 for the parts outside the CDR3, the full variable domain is KAGVTQTPRYLIKTRGQQVTLSCSPISGHRSVSWYQQTPGQGLQFLFEYFSETQRNKGNFPGRFSGRQFSNSRSEMNVSTLELGDSALYLCASSLASGTYGYTFGSGTRLTVV.

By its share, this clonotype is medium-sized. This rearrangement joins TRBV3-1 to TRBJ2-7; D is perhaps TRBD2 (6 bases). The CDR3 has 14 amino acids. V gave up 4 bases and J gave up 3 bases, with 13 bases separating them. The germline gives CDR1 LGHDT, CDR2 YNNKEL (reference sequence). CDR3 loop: CASSPIGRDYEQYF. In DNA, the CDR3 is TGTGCCAGCAGCCCCATAGGGCGGGACTACGAGCAGTACTTC.

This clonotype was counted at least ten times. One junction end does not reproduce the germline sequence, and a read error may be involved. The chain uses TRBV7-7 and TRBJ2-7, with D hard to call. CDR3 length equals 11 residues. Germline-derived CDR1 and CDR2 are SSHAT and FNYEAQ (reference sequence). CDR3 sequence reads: CASSLLVEQYF. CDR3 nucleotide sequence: TGTGCTAGCAGCCTCCTTGTTGAGCAGTACTTC. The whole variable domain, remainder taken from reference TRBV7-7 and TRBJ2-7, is GAGVSQSPRYKVTKRGQDVTLRCDPISSHATLYWYQQALGQGPEFLTYFNYEAQPDKSGLPSDRFSAERPEGSISTLTIQRTEQRDSAMYRCASSLLVEQYFGPGTRLTVT.

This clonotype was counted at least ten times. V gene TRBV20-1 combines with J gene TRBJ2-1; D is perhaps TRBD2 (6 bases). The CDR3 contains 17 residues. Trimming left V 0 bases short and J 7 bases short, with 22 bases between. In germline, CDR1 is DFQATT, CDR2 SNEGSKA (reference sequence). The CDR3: CSARDLASDAWGNEQFF. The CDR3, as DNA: TGCAGTGCTAGAGATCTGGCTAGCGACGCCTGGGGAAATGAGCAGTTCTTC.

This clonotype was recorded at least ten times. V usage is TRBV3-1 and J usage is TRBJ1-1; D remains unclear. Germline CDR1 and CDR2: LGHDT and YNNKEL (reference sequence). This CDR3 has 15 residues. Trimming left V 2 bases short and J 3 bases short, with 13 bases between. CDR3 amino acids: CASSQRAVVDTEAFF. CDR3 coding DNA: TGTGCCAGCAGCCAAAGAGCTGTAGTGGACACTGAAGCTTTCTTT.

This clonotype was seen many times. CDR3 DNA sequence: TGCAGTGCTTTCCGGGACAGTTACGAGCAGTACTTC. It yields the protein CSAFRDSYEQYF. The chain has TRBV20-1 and TRBJ2-7, with 7 bases lining up with TRBD1. The germline V gene encodes CDR1 DFQATT and CDR2 SNEGSKA (reference sequence). The CDR3 contains 12 residues. V lost 5 bases, J lost 4 bases, and 5 bases stayed unmatched.

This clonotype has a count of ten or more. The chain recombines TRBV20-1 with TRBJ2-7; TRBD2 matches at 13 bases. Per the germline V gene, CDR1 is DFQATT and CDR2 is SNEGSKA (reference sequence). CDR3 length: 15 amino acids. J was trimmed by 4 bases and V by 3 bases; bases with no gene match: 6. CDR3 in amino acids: CSASGGLAGVYEQYF. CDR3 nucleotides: TGCAGTGCTAGCGGCGGACTAGCGGGAGTATACGAGCAGTACTTC.

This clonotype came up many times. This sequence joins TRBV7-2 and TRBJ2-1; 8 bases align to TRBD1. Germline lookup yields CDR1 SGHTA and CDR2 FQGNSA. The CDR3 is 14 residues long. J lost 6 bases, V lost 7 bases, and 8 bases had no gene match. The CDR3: CASTRTGRGNEQFF. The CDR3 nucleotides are TGTGCCAGCACCAGGACAGGGAGAGGCAATGAGCAGTTCTTC.